The rows below give T cell receptor beta chains drawn from one sample of a study of OX40 agonist ivuxolimab in advanced cancers. Profiling relied on immunoSEQ multiplex PCR, and the TCRdb table lists in-frame clones only, not all of them. The repertoire consists of more than 55,000 clones, with 88% occurring once and the leading ten covering 11%. The sequencing used CD4+ or CD8+ T cells sorted from blood, collected in a trial of the OX40 agonist ivuxolimab. The receptors derive from an adult with an advanced solid tumor such as melanoma, head and neck, liver or kidney cancer. Both conserved end residues are trimmed from each CDR3. Each record gives: J gene, V gene, CDR3 protein.

TRBJ2-1 | TRBV5-1 | ASSLAQGMYNEQF
TRBJ2-7 | TRBV7-8 | ASSLAGLFYRHEQY
TRBJ1-4 | TRBV6-6 | ASSSDTPEKLF
TRBJ1-5 | TRBV19 | ASSIDLPDLSNQPQH
TRBJ2-1 | TRBV10-1 | ASSETTGYGEQF
TRBJ2-2 | TRBV27 | AILRGGELF
TRBJ1-5 | TRBV4-1 | ASSQPQNQPQH
TRBJ2-7 | TRBV27 | ASMGPGQSDMEQY
TRBJ1-2 | TRBV28 | ASSFPMDLYYGYT
TRBJ2-1 | TRBV6-4 | ASRATSGEYNEQF
TRBJ2-5 | TRBV29-1 | SVDGRLQETQY
TRBJ1-1 | TRBV28 | ASQQTYTEAF
TRBJ1-2 | TRBV11-2 | ASSRGAGYGYT
TRBJ1-2 | TRBV7-3 | ASSLPQRGEMDTNYGYT
TRBJ2-6 | TRBV27 | ASSPIRAGPSGSGANVLT
TRBJ1-3 | TRBV5-4 | ASTSWDRSGNTIY
TRBJ1-1 | TRBV4-3 | ASSQESNRYTEAF
TRBJ2-1 | TRBV7-6 | ASSLVAGGDNEQF
TRBJ2-1 | TRBV4-1 | ASSQLNEQF
TRBJ2-5 | TRBV4-1 | ASSQVGHQETQY
TRBJ1-2 | TRBV28 | ASRARGAPPYGYT
TRBJ1-1 | TRBV7-9 | ASRTGGTEAF
TRBJ2-3 | TRBV2 | ASSEWVAGDTDTQY
TRBJ1-5 | TRBV19 | ASSILADQPQH
TRBJ2-2 | TRBV4-1 | ASSPYPPLSTGTGELF
TRBJ2-3 | TRBV5-1 | ASSLGQGADTQY
TRBJ1-5 | TRBV2 | ASSRDRELWPQH
TRBJ1-3 | TRBV19 | ASSPAGIPLRGNTIY
TRBJ2-1 | TRBV27 | ASSFPGLAPGYNEQF
TRBJ1-5 | TRBV5-6 | ASSLHSNQPQH
TRBJ1-1 | TRBV27 | ASRVQGNTEAF
TRBJ2-3 | TRBV7-6 | ASSLMSVTDTQY
TRBJ1-2 | TRBV4-3 | ASSHSGTYGYT
TRBJ2-3 | TRBV6-5 | ASSSISLGRLY
TRBJ2-1 | TRBV4-2 | ASSRGLAGFDEQF
TRBJ1-5 | TRBV27 | ASSFGDNQPQH
TRBJ1-2 | TRBV7-2 | ASSPVPGQNGDGYT
TRBJ1-1 | TRBV5-1 | ASSPTGTEAF
TRBJ2-7 | TRBV14 | ASSQEGGRDEQY
TRBJ1-1 | TRBV27 | ASSLSWSQNTEAF
TRBJ1-6 | TRBV28 | ASSPRDRHKNSPLH
TRBJ1-4 | TRBV5-1 | ASSWPRGGSNEKLF
TRBJ2-5 | TRBV11-3 | ASSLGTGGWETQY
TRBJ1-1 | TRBV4-2 | ASSPGGGSTEAF
TRBJ2-3 | TRBV7-5 | VRSLDRDTPGDTQY
TRBJ2-7 | TRBV7-8 | ASSLSLYEQY
TRBJ1-5 | TRBV4-3 | ASSQDGTGGQPQH
TRBJ1-2 | TRBV2 | ASRAGTGVGYGYT
TRBJ1-3 | TRBV13 | ASSLAGNTIY
TRBJ2-1 | TRBV30 | AWSVMSALGSEQF
TRBJ2-1 | TRBV6-5 | ASGRQGVYNEQF
TRBJ2-7 | TRBV29-1 | SVEAVGYEQY
TRBJ1-3 | TRBV9 | ASSMARSGNTIY
TRBJ1-1 | TRBV7-9 | ASSLGLVAEAF
TRBJ1-2 | TRBV21-1 | ASSKESTAIYGYT